These 10 T cell receptor beta chains were all obtained from the same sample, sequenced in a study of blood T cell repertoires in COVID-19. TCRdb's copy holds only in-frame clones and misses some; the assay was immunoSEQ multiplex PCR. The table shows fewer than 250,000 clones, with less than 90% occurring only once. Sequenced material: peripheral blood. The receptor set was obtained from a woman between 45 and 65 years old with acute or convalescent COVID-19.

The chain is built from TRBV10-2 and TRBJ2-4, with unresolved D. Germline-derived CDR1 and CDR2 are WSHSY and SAAADI. The CDR3 contains 14 residues. Trimming pared 5 bases from V and 0 bases from J, leaving 8 bases between. The CDR3 protein is CASSPILAKNIQYF. The DNA for the CDR3 is TGCGCCAGCAGTCCTATTCTAGCCAAAAACATTCAGTACTTC.

This clone was picked up one time. CDR3 sequence reads: CSVLRGGDTQYF. CDR3 in DNA: TGCAGCGTCCTCCGGGGGGGAGATACGCAGTATTTT. V is TRBV29-1 and J is TRBJ2-3; 8 bases are shared with TRBD2. Looked up from germline, CDR1 is SQVTM and CDR2 is ANQGSEA. The V and J ends lost 6 bases and 5 bases, in that order; junction bases with no gene match: 4. The CDR3 runs to 12 residues.

CDR3 amino acids: CASSKAGHVADQPQHF. DNA for the CDR3: TGTGCCAGCAGCAAAGCCGGACATGTGGCCGATCAGCCCCAGCATTTT. This chain joins TRBV21-1 and TRBJ1-5; the table's D call TRBD1 went unverified against the DNA. TRBV21-1 represents a pseudogene. This CDR3 has 16 residues.

The rearrangement links TRBV9 to TRBJ1-4; D uncertain. This CDR3 has 14 residues. The ends were cut back, 3 bases at V and 8 bases at J, with 14 bases in the middle. CDR1 is SGDLS, CDR2 YYNGEE, per germline. The CDR3, as DNA: TGTGCCAGCAGCGCGACGGGGAACTTGGAAAAACTGTTTTTT. Amino acid sequence: CASSATGNLEKLFF.

The chain recombines TRBV7-9 with TRBJ2-7; D is unresolved. The CDR3 totals 14 residues. The germline V gene encodes CDR1 SEHNR and CDR2 FQNEAQ (reference sequence). The V and J ends lost 0 bases and 5 bases respectively, with 11 bases between them. CDR3 sequence (DNA): TGTGCCAGCAGCTTAGCTCTGGCCCCCCACGAGCAGTACTTC. It translates to CASSLALAPHEQYF.

This clone was seen just once. This rearrangement joins TRBV6-2 or TRBV6-3 to TRBJ1-5; D is uncertain. Germline V gene lookup returns CDR1 MNHEY and CDR2 SVGEGT. There are 14 residues in the CDR3. V lost 7 bases and J 0 bases, leaving 10 bases between the germline ends. In DNA form, the CDR3 reads TGTGCCAGCACCCCCTTAGATAGCAATCAGCCCCAGCATTTT. Residues: CASTPLDSNQPQHF.

In DNA, the CDR3 is TGTGCCAGCAGCAGAGTGGCGGACACTGAAGCTTTCTTT. This encodes CASSRVADTEAFF. The chain is built from TRBV7-9 and TRBJ1-1, with D unresolved. The CDR3 covers 13 residues. The V and J ends lost 5 bases and 3 bases respectively, with 10 bases between them. Germline values: CDR1 SEHNR, CDR2 FQNEAQ (reference sequence).

The chain employs TRBV4-2 and TRBJ2-7; 9 nucleotides match TRBD1. CDR3 length: 15 amino acids. Losses at the gene ends were 6 bases for V and 7 bases for J; bases not matched to a gene: 13. CDR1 and CDR2 from the germline V gene are LGHNA and YNFKEQ. The CDR3 nucleotides read TGTGCCAGCAGACGAGACGGGACAGGGACGGCAGAGCAGTACTTC. This encodes CASRRDGTGTAEQYF.

The V and J genes are TRBV6-5 and TRBJ2-7; 14 bases align to TRBD2. Germline CDR1 and CDR2: MNHEY and SVGAGI. The trim removed 6 bases at V and 12 bases at J, leaving 4 bases unmatched. The length of the CDR3 is 12 residues. CDR3 region: CASRTSGRAVYF. The CDR3 DNA reads TGTGCCAGCAGGACTAGCGGGAGGGCGGTGTACTTC.

The chain links TRBV19 to TRBJ1-1; D call uncertain. Germline V gene sequence: CDR1 LNHDA, CDR2 SQIVND (reference sequence). CDR3 length: 12 residues. V was cut by 8 bases and J by 1 base, with 8 bases left in between. The CDR3, as DNA: TGTGCCAGTTCAGGAACGAACACTGAAGCTTTCTTT. Amino acid sequence: CASSGTNTEAFF.